This TCR beta chain emerged from a study of T cells in Graves' hyperthyroidism and ophthalmopathy (dated by TCRdb to about 2019). About the study as a whole: Peripheral blood was sampled at the time of initial diagnosis, prior to any treatment. TCR V-J signatures able to tell the groups apart were searched for in a discovery cohort of around 95 patients, of whom over 40 had Graves' ophthalmopathy and roughly 57 had stable Graves' hyperthyroidism. Thyroid tissue and blood T-cell repertoires from several Graves' hyperthyroidism patients were also compared in the study. The roughly 99 discovery patients were divided at random into training and test sets in a 7:3 ratio. According to the paper, TCR Vbeta CDR3 sequencing was carried out on more than 120 peripheral blood samples, which came from about 45 ophthalmopathy, around 74 hyperthyroidism and about 17 progressor patients. Once sampling was done, hyperthyroidism patients were given methimazole at a starting dose of 30 mg daily, whereas ophthalmopathy patients were given high-dose intravenous methylprednisolone. An independent validation cohort of under 20 hyperthyroidism patients and about 15 patients who later progressed to ophthalmopathy tested prospective prediction of ophthalmopathy.

The CDR3 goes from the cysteine to the phenylalanine over 15 residues. CDR3 DNA is the only sequence kept; it has 45 bases, read in frame from the first base. V and J are trimmed by 3 bases and 2 bases, and the gene matches miss 7 bases of the junction. Via the germline V gene, CDR1 is MDHEN and CDR2 SYDVKM. The table lists this clonotype with many counts. There is no known antigen for this receptor. Qualities for individual bases were not recorded, and no much larger clone is one base off. TCR beta CDR3 regions were amplified from RNA transcripts. The first round of RT-PCR for the TCR CDR3 was performed with the HTBI primer set and the Qiagen OneStep RT-PCR kit. The libraries were constructed in a second round of multiplex PCR and then size-selected and purified. The libraries were sequenced on an Illumina HiSeq2000 using paired-end 100 bp reads. The authors processed their data as follows. SOAPnuke was used to process the raw data, with reads discarded if the reads contained adapters or uncalled bases, had a mean Phred below 15, or lacked an exact constant-primer or identifier match. High-quality paired reads were merged with COPE v1.2.5, and unique nucleotide sequences were defined as clonotypes. MiTCR v1.1 was used to align clonotypes to the IMGT TRBV, TRBD and TRBJ reference segments. Only V-J combinations with frequency above 0.0001, covering 99.2% of repertoires, were analysed. A TCS score was defined as the ratio between F50 (clonal expansion) and ExV (chaos), using BLOSUM62-based TCRdist between CDR3 peptides within each V-J. Welch's t-statistics and random forest reduced 500 to 550 V-J features to some 14, which were used in a naive Bayes classifier (R e1071). Using fastp trimming at Q25 and MiXCR clonotype assembly, TCRdb reanalyzed the public sequencing data and kept in-frame beta chains. Rows with a matching CDR3 protein are joined into one entry that keeps the most common DNA and genes. What appears here as the V and J calls and clone size reflects TCRdb's work, not the paper's. A total of around 530,000 distinct CDR3 sequences appear in this sample, under 20% of them only once. Clones ranked in the top ten supply roughly 18% of the sample.

Ophthalmopathy patients had moderately to severely active disease, Clinical Activity Score of at least 3, NOSPECS grade of at least 4, and duration under 3 months. The study excluded patients with uncontrolled infections, other autoimmune diseases, pregnancy or lactation. Clinical symptoms, serum thyroxine and TRAb, thyroid ultrasound, and orbital computed tomography formed the basis for the diagnoses. PBMCs were separated from 7.5 to 10 ml of fresh peripheral blood using Ficoll-Paque density gradient centrifugation. Total RNA was extracted using Trizol reagent, and RNA quality was assessed on an Agilent 2100 Bioanalyzer. What the study reported, not specific to this receptor: Blood samples also contained most of the expanded thyroid clonotypes (frequency above 0.001), which suggests that blood repertoires may reflect thyroid immune responses. In validation, progression to ophthalmopathy was predicted by the model with 70.59% sensitivity and around 76% specificity, a median of approximately 6.5 months before onset. Sample size was not statistically predetermined, and blinding of investigators to group allocation was not performed. In cross-validation, a model built on a 13 V-J signature told ophthalmopathy apart from stable hyperthyroidism with 87.88% sensitivity and 81% to 82% specificity, and in testing the same model reached 80%/75%.

The sequence links TRBV28 to TRBJ2-7; TRBD2 fits 7 bases in the junction. This sequence originates from a woman aged 18-29 years with Graves' ophthalmopathy. The sequenced sample consisted of blood. The CDR3 has the sequence CASSFVGGPPYEQYF. At the DNA level, the sequence is TGTGCCAGCAGTTTTGTGGGAGGGCCTCCCTACGAGCAGTACTTC.